One sample yielded the 27 T cell receptor beta chains listed below, sequenced in a study of control samples from healthy donors and cancer patients. Method: immunoSEQ multiplex PCR; TCRdb's copy keeps in-frame clones and lacks some. The table records about 150,000 clones, around nine tenths of them present only once. Source material: blood. These receptors were taken from a man aged 18 to 29 in good health.

This sequence joins TRBV9 and TRBJ2-7; D might be TRBD1 or TRBD2, each matching 5 bases. Germline CDR1 SGDLS, CDR2 YYNGEE. The CDR3 has 14 residues. The germline V and J ends were trimmed by 0 bases and 5 bases, with 12 bases remaining between them. CDR3 nucleotide sequence: TGTGCCAGCAGCGTAGGTCCGGGGCCCGACGAGCAGTACTTC. It encodes CASSVGPGPDEQYF.

The chain couples TRBV7-3 to TRBJ2-5; D is perhaps TRBD2 (6 bases). CDR3 length equals 13 residues. The V end lost 5 bases, the J end lost 1 base, and 8 bases lay between the germline ends. Germline assignment: CDR1 SGHTA and CDR2 FQGTGA. This CDR3 reads CASSRDSQETQYF. The DNA for the CDR3 is TGTGCCAGCAGCCGGGACTCCCAAGAGACCCAGTACTTC. Full variable domain (remainder filled in from reference TRBV7-3 and TRBJ2-5): GAGVSQTPSNKVTEKGKYVELRCDPISGHTALYWYRQSLGQGPEFLIYFQGTGAADDSGLPNDRFFAVRPEGSVSTLKIQRTERGDSAVYLCASSRDSQETQYFGPGTRLLVL.

V gene TRBV5-5 combines with J gene TRBJ2-1; D not resolved. V was pared by 0 bases and J by 7 bases, with 11 bases between. Germline loops: CDR1 SGHKS, CDR2 YYEKEE (reference sequence). The CDR3 has 14 residues. In DNA form, the CDR3 reads TGTGCCAGCAGCTTGGGCTATTGGGAAAATGAGCAGTTCTTC. This sequence encodes CASSLGYWENEQFF.

V is TRBV5-6 and J is TRBJ1-5, with D possibly TRBD1 on 5 matching bases. Germline CDR1 reads SGHDT; CDR2 reads YYEEEE. The CDR3 extends over 16 amino acids. Trimming left V 1 base short and J 1 base short, with 12 bases between. CDR3 amino acids: CASSLFTGRSNQPQHF. CDR3 DNA sequence: TGTGCCAGCAGCTTGTTTACAGGTAGAAGCAATCAGCCCCAGCATTTT.

The chain is built from TRBV10-2 and TRBJ2-3; no clear D gene. The germline V and J ends were trimmed by 1 base and 3 bases, with 14 bases remaining between them. Germline assignment: CDR1 WSHSY and CDR2 SAAADI. This CDR3 contains 16 residues. The CDR3 DNA follows: TGCGCCAGCAGTGAGTGGGATAGAATCCTTACAGATACGCAGTATTTT. Protein: CASSEWDRILTDTQYF.

The chain joins TRBV19 to TRBJ2-5; TRBD2 matches at 8 bases. The CDR3 runs to 15 residues. Germline V CDR1 and CDR2: LNHDA, SQIVND (reference sequence). The J segment lost 5 bases and the V segment lost 8 bases, leaving 13 bases of the junction unmatched. In DNA form, the CDR3 reads TGTGCCAGTTCGCGGCCCAGCGGGGGTCTCGAGACCCAGTACTTC. The encoded protein is CASSRPSGGLETQYF.

This clone was seen just once. The chain is built from TRBV18 and TRBJ1-2, with 7 bases aligning to TRBD1. The germline V gene has CDR1 KGHSH and CDR2 LQKENI. With V trimmed by 1 base and J by 5 bases, 13 bases remained unmatched. There are 17 residues in the CDR3. The CDR3 nucleotides read TGTGCCAGCTCACCACTCCAAACAGGGGCAGGGGAGTATGGCTACACCTTC. Translating gives CASSPLQTGAGEYGYTF.

V gene TRBV30 combines with J gene TRBJ1-2; no definite D call. Per the germline V gene, CDR1 is GTSNPN and CDR2 is SVGIG (reference sequence). The CDR3 spans 12 residues. Trimming left V 2 bases short and J 8 bases short, with 12 bases between. The CDR3 here is CAWSPWTGGYTF. The CDR3 DNA reads TGTGCCTGGAGTCCATGGACGGGGGGCTACACCTTC. The full variable domain, in which reference TRBV30 and TRBJ1-2 provide the parts outside the CDR3, is SQTIHQWPATLVQPVGSPLSLECTVEGTSNPNLYWYRQAAGRGLQLLFYSVGIGQISSEVPQNLSASRPQDRQFILSSKKLLLSDSGFYLCAWSPWTGGYTFGSGTRLTVV.

This clone was detected once. The chain has TRBV30 and TRBJ2-5, with 15 bases that match TRBD2. The junction had 10 bases not matched to a gene; V was cut back by 4 bases and J by 4 bases. The CDR3 runs to 17 residues. Germline V gene sequence: CDR1 GTSNPN, CDR2 SVGIG (reference sequence). This CDR3 reads CAWTAGLAGGMGETQYF. The CDR3 DNA reads as TGTGCCTGGACTGCGGGACTAGCGGGGGGTATGGGAGAGACCCAGTACTTC.

This rearrangement joins TRBV18 to TRBJ1-3, with 10 bases fitting TRBD1. This CDR3 has 21 residues. V trimming: 1 base; J trimming: 4 bases; junction bases outside the gene matches: 19. Germline-derived CDR1 and CDR2 are KGHSH and LQKENI. CDR3 sequence reads: CASSPLPGQGKDVGTGNTIYF. Written as DNA, the CDR3 is TGTGCCAGCTCACCACTACCGGGACAGGGGAAAGACGTTGGAACCGGAAACACCATATATTTT.

J is TRBJ1-5 and V is TRBV7-8; D is possibly TRBD1 (5 bases). The germline V and J ends were trimmed by 1 base and 4 bases, with 11 bases remaining between them. CDR1 and CDR2 from the germline V gene are SGHVS and FQNEAQ. This CDR3 region has 15 residues. CDR3 DNA sequence: TGTGCCAGCAGCTTAGAGGACATGAAGAATCAGCCCCAGCATTTT. Its protein is CASSLEDMKNQPQHF. Supplemented by reference TRBV7-8 and TRBJ1-5, the full variable domain reads GAGVSQSPRYKVAKRGQDVALRCDPISGHVSLFWYQQALGQGPEFLTYFQNEAQLDKSGLPSDRFFAERPEGSVSTLKIQRTQQEDSAVYLCASSLEDMKNQPQHFGDGTRLSIL.

This chain uses TRBV6-5 with TRBJ2-5; D ambiguous. From germline, CDR1 is MNHEY and CDR2 SVGAGI. This CDR3 comprises 13 residues. The germline V and J ends were trimmed by 9 bases and 2 bases, with 13 bases remaining between them. This CDR3 reads CASSLVGQETQYF. The CDR3 region has the DNA TGTGCCAGTTCTTTGGTAGGGCAAGAGACCCAGTACTTC.

The chain employs TRBV7-8 and TRBJ1-1; 9 bases agree with TRBD1. This CDR3 is 16 amino acids long. Germline loops: CDR1 SGHVS, CDR2 FQNEAQ. V lost 6 bases and J lost 2; bases outside the gene matches: 10. DNA for the CDR3: TGTGCCAGCAGGGACCCACAGGGGGCCGTAAACACTGAAGCTTTCTTT. This translates into CASRDPQGAVNTEAFF.

The rearrangement uses TRBV19 and TRBJ2-2, with 12 bases identical to TRBD1. CDR1 and CDR2 (germline): LNHDA, SQIVND (reference sequence). Trimming took 7 bases from V and 6 from J; bases not matched to a gene: 9. CDR3 length: 16 residues. CDR3 in amino acids: CASKNRGDRGPGELFF. The CDR3 DNA follows: TGTGCCAGTAAAAATAGGGGGGACAGGGGGCCCGGGGAGCTGTTTTTT. The variable domain in full, with the rest retrieved from reference TRBV19 and TRBJ2-2, is DGGITQSPKYLFRKEGQNVTLSCEQNLNHDAMYWYRQDPGQGLRLIYYSQIVNDFQKGDIAEGYSVSREKKESFPLTVTSAQKNPTAFYLCASKNRGDRGPGELFFGEGSRLTVL.

The chain couples TRBV7-2 to TRBJ2-3; D is ambiguous. The CDR3 has 16 amino acids. The germline V gene has CDR1 SGHTA and CDR2 FQGNSA. The V end lost 5 bases, the J end lost 2 bases, and 17 bases lay between the germline ends. The CDR3 DNA is TGTGCCAGCAGCCCGCTTGGGGTAAGGAACACAGATACGCAGTATTTT. This translates into CASSPLGVRNTDTQYF.

The gene calls are TRBV5-5 and TRBJ2-1, with D perhaps matching TRBD1 or TRBD2 (5 bases each). Germline V gives CDR1 SGHKS, CDR2 YYEKEE (reference sequence). The CDR3 is made up of 19 amino acids. The ends were cut back, 1 base at V and 0 bases at J, with 20 bases in the middle. CDR3 residues: CASSLKGGTLASSYNEQFF. Here the CDR3 DNA reads TGTGCCAGCAGCTTGAAGGGTGGGACCCTAGCAAGCTCCTACAATGAGCAGTTCTTC.

There are a few counts of this clone. The chain couples TRBV4-2 to TRBJ1-5; D is uncertain. Between the trimmed V and J ends, which lost 4 bases and 0 bases, there was a span of 10 bases. The CDR3 sequence is 15 residues long. Germline CDR1 and CDR2: LGHNA and YNFKEQ. The CDR3, as DNA: TGTGCCAGCAGCCGAAAGGGAGATAGCAATCAGCCCCAGCATTTT. Protein: CASSRKGDSNQPQHF.

V is TRBV20-1 and J is TRBJ1-2; D unresolved. Trimming took 1 base from V and 5 from J, leaving 5 bases between them. Germline CDR1 is DFQATT and CDR2 is SNEGSKA (reference sequence). The CDR3 is made up of 11 amino acids. Here the CDR3 DNA reads TGCAGTGCTAGAGTGGGTTATGGCTACACCTTC. Its protein product is CSARVGYGYTF.

The chain uses TRBV28 and TRBJ1-5; 8 bases line up with TRBD1. This CDR3 is built from 14 residues. In germline, CDR1 is MDHEN, CDR2 SYDVKM. V shed 6 bases and J 5 bases; nucleotides not matched to a gene: 6. The CDR3 here is CASSWTQGDQPQHF. In DNA form, the CDR3 reads TGTGCCAGCAGCTGGACACAGGGGGATCAGCCCCAGCATTTT.

This clone was counted between two and nine times. V and J are TRBV9 and TRBJ1-4; 9 nucleotides match TRBD1. The germline CDR1 and CDR2 sequences are SGDLS and YYNGEE. V lost 4 bases and J lost 7; bases outside the gene matches: 8. This CDR3 is built from 15 residues. The CDR3 sequence is CASSLRGTGTEKLFF. CDR3 nucleotide sequence: TGTGCCAGCAGCCTCCGGGGGACAGGGACTGAAAAACTGTTTTTT.

The genes are TRBV28 and TRBJ1-4, with D unclear. There are 12 residues in the CDR3. Germline V CDR1 and CDR2: MDHEN, SYDVKM. Trimming pared 5 bases from V and 8 bases from J, leaving 9 bases between. Here the CDR3 reads CASSIRGEKLFF. The CDR3 DNA reads as TGTGCCAGCAGTATACGAGGGGAAAAACTGTTTTTT.

The chain links TRBV28 to TRBJ2-2; 8 nucleotides match TRBD2. Per the germline V gene, CDR1 is MDHEN and CDR2 is SYDVKM. The V and J ends lost 6 bases and 2 bases, in that order; junction bases with no gene match: 5. The CDR3 length is 15 residues. CDR3 amino acids: CASSRSGENTGELFF. For the CDR3, the DNA is TGTGCCAGCAGCCGTAGCGGGGAAAACACCGGGGAGCTGTTTTTT.

The chain joins TRBV7-6 to TRBJ1-4; 9 nucleotides line up with TRBD1. Germline-derived CDR1 and CDR2 are SGHVS and FNYEAQ. The J segment lost 5 bases and the V segment lost 5 bases, leaving 6 bases of the junction unmatched. The CDR3 is made up of 15 amino acids. The CDR3 loop is CASSPFGQGNEKLFF. The CDR3 DNA follows: TGTGCCAGCAGCCCCTTCGGACAGGGGAATGAAAAACTGTTTTTT.

The rearrangement uses TRBV28 and TRBJ1-2, with a weak D call TRBD1 (5 bases). The CDR3 extends over 13 amino acids. Trimming stripped 8 bases from V and 8 bases from J, with 18 bases between. Germline V gene sequence: CDR1 MDHEN, CDR2 SYDVKM. The CDR3, as DNA: TGTGCCAGCGGCACAATTCGGGGGGACGGCTACACCTTC. Its translation: CASGTIRGDGYTF.

This clone has only one observation. The rearrangement links TRBV7-3 to TRBJ2-1; TRBD1 or TRBD2 may be the D gene (6 bases each). The V and J ends lost 2 bases and 6 bases respectively, with 14 bases between them. CDR3 size: 15 residues. The germline gives CDR1 SGHTA, CDR2 FQGTGA. The CDR3 is CASSLWPGAPNEQFF. CDR3 bases: TGTGCCAGCAGCTTATGGCCGGGGGCTCCCAATGAGCAGTTCTTC. The full variable domain, with the rest looked up from reference TRBV7-3 and TRBJ2-1, is GAGVSQTPSNKVTEKGKYVELRCDPISGHTALYWYRQSLGQGPEFLIYFQGTGAADDSGLPNDRFFAVRPEGSVSTLKIQRTERGDSAVYLCASSLWPGAPNEQFFGPGTRLTVL.

The chain has TRBV3-1 (or the pseudogene TRBV3-2) and TRBJ1-6; D is uncertain. Germline values: CDR1 LGHDT, CDR2 YNNKEL (reference sequence). V gave up 2 bases and J gave up 6 bases, with 11 bases separating them. This CDR3 comprises 15 residues. CDR3 loop: CASSQRPAINSPLHF. CDR3 bases: TGTGCCAGCAGCCAAAGGCCAGCTATTAATTCACCCCTCCACTTT.

The V and J genes are TRBV3-1 (or the pseudogene TRBV3-2) and TRBJ2-5; TRBD1 agrees at 10 bases. The CDR3 consists of 17 residues. V shed 4 bases and J 5 bases; nucleotides not matched to a gene: 13. Germline V lookup: CDR1 LGHDT, CDR2 YNNKEL (reference sequence). DNA for the CDR3: TGTGCCAGCAGCCCTCATAAGGGACAGGGGATGGGGGAGACCCAGTACTTC. As protein: CASSPHKGQGMGETQYF.